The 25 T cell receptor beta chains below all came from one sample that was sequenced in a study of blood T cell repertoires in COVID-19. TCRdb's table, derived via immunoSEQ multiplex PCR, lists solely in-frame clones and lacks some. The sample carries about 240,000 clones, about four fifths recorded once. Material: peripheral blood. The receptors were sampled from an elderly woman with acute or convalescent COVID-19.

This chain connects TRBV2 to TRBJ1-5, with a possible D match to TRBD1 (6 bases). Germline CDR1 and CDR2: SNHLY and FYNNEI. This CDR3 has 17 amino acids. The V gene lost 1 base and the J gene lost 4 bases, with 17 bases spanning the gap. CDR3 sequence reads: CASSEGWGGGGNQPQHF. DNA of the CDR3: TGTGCCAGCAGTGAAGGGTGGGGGGGAGGGGGGAATCAGCCCCAGCATTTT.

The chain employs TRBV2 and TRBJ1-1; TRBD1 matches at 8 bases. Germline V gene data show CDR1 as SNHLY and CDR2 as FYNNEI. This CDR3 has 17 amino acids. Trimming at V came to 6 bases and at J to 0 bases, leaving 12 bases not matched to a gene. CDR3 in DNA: TGTGCCAGCAGAGTGGCGGGACAGGCGCCGTTGAACACTGAAGCTTTCTTT. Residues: CASRVAGQAPLNTEAFF. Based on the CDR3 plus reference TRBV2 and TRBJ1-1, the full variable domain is EPEVTQTPSHQVTQMGQEVILRCVPISNHLYFYWYRQILGQKVEFLVSFYNNEISEKSEIFDDQFSVERPDGSNFTLKIRSTKLEDSAMYFCASRVAGQAPLNTEAFFGQGTRLTVV.

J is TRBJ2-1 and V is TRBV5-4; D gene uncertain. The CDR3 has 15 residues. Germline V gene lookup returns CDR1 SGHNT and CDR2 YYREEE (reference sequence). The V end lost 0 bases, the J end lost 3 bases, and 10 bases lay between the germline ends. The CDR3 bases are TGTGCCAGCAGCTTGGGCCTTACGGTCTACAATGAGCAGTTCTTC. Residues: CASSLGLTVYNEQFF.

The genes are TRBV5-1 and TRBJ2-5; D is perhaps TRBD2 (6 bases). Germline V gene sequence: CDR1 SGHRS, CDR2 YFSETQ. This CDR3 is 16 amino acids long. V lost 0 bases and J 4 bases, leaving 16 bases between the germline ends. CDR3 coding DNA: TGCGCCAGCAGCTTGGTGCGGGGTGGAGTGGGAGAGACCCAGTACTTC. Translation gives CASSLVRGGVGETQYF.

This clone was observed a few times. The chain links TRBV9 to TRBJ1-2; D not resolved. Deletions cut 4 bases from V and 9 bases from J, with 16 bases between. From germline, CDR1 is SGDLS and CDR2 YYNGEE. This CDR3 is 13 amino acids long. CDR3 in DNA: TGTGCCAGCAGCTTGAGGCAGGCGGGTAGCTACACCTTC. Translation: CASSLRQAGSYTF.

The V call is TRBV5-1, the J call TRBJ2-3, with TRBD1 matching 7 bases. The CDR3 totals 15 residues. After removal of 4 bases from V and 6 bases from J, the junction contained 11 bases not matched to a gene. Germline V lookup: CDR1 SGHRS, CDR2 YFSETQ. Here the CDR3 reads CASSQTTGAKDTQYF. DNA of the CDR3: TGCGCCAGCAGCCAGACAACAGGGGCAAAGGATACGCAGTATTTT.

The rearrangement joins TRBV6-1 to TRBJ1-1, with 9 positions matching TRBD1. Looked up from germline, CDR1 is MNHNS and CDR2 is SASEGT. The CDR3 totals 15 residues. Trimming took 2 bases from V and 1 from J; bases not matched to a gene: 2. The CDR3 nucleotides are TGTGCCAGCAGTGAAACAGGGGGCGCGAACACTGAAGCTTTCTTT. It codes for CASSETGGANTEAFF.

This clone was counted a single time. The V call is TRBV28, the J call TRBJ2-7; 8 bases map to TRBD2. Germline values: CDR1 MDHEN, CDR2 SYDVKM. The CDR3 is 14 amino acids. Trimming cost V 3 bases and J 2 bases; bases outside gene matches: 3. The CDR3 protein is CASSFSRGAYEQYF. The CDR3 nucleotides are TGTGCCAGCAGTTTCTCGCGGGGGGCCTACGAGCAGTACTTC. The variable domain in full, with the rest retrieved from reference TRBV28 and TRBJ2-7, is DVKVTQSSRYLVKRTGEKVFLECVQDMDHENMFWYRQDPGLGLRLIYFSYDVKMKEKGDIPEGYSVSREKKERFSLILESASTNQTSMYLCASSFSRGAYEQYFGPGTRLTVT.

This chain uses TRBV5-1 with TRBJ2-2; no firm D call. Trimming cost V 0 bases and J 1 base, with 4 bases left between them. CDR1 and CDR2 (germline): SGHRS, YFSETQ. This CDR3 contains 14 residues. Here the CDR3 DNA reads TGCGCCAGCAGCTTGGAACTGAACACCGGGGAGCTGTTTTTT. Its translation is CASSLELNTGELFF.

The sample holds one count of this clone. The DNA for the CDR3 is TGTGCCAGCAGCCTATCTGGGGGAGCGGGGGGCACAGATACGCAGTATTTT. This encodes CASSLSGGAGGTDTQYF. This rearrangement joins TRBV7-3 to TRBJ2-3, with 8 nucleotides matching TRBD2. CDR1 is SGHTA, CDR2 FQGTGA, per germline. The V segment lost 5 bases and the J segment 1 base; nucleotides outside the gene matches: 11. The CDR3 contains 17 residues.

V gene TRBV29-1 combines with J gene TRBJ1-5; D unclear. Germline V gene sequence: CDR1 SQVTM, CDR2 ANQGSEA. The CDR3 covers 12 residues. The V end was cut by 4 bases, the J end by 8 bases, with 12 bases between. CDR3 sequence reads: CSVGTEREPQHF. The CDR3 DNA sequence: TGCAGCGTTGGGACTGAGCGAGAGCCCCAGCATTTT.

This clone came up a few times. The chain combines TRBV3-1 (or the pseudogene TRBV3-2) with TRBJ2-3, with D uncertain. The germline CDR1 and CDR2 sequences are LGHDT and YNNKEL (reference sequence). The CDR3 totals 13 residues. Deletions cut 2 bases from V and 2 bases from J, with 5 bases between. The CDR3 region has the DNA TGTGCCAGCAGCCAAATAAACACAGATACGCAGTATTTT. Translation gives CASSQINTDTQYF.

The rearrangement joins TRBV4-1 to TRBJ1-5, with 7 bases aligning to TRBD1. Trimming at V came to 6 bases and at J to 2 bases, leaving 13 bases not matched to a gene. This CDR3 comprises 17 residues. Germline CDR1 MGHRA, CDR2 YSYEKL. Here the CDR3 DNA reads TGCGCCAGCAGTGACCTCGACAGGGCTGGGGGCAATCAGCCCCAGCATTTT. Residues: CASSDLDRAGGNQPQHF.

The CDR3 DNA is TGTGCCAGCAGCTTACGGGGTTTAGCGGGGATCCAAGAGACCCAGTACTTC. It encodes CASSLRGLAGIQETQYF. The chain carries TRBV7-3 and TRBJ2-5, with TRBD2 identical over 8 bases. The V segment lost 2 bases and the J segment 1 base; nucleotides outside the gene matches: 9. CDR3 size: 17 residues. Germline CDR1 is SGHTA and CDR2 is FQGTGA.

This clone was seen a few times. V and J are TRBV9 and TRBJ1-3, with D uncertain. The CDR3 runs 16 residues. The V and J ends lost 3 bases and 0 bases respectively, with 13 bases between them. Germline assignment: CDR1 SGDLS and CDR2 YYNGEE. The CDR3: CASSAVSGSSGNTIYF. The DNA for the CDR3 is TGTGCCAGCAGCGCGGTTAGCGGAAGCTCTGGAAACACCATATATTTT.

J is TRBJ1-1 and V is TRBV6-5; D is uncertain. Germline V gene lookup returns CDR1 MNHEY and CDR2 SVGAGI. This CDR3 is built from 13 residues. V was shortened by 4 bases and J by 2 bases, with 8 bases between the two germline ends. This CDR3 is CASSFAQNTEAFF. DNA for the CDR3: TGTGCCAGCAGTTTTGCACAAAACACTGAAGCTTTCTTT.

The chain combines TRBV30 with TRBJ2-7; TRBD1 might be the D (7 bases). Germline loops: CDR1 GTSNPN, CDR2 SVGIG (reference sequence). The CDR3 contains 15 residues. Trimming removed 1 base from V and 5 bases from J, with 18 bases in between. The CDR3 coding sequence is TGTGCCTGGAGTGGCGGGACAGCCTTATCTGACGAGCAGTACTTC. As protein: CAWSGGTALSDEQYF.

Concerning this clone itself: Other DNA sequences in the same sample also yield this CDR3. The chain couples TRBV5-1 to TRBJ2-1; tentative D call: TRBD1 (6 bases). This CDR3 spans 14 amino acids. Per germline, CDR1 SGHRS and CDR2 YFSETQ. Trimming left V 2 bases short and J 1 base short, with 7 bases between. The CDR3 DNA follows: TGCGCCAGCAGCTTAGGACAGTCCTACAATGAGCAGTTCTTC. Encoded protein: CASSLGQSYNEQFF.

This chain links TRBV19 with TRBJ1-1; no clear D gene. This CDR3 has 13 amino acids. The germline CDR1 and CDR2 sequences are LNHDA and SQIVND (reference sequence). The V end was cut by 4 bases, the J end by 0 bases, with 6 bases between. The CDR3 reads CASSSSMNTEAFF. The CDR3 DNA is TGTGCCAGTAGTAGCAGTATGAACACTGAAGCTTTCTTT.

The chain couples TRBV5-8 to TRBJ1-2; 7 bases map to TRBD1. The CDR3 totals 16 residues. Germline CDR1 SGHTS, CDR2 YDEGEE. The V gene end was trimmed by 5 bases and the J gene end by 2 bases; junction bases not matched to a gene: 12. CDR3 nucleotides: TGTGCCAGCAGACCCAGGGGTTCGGGACAGAACTATGGCTACACCTTC. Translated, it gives CASRPRGSGQNYGYTF.

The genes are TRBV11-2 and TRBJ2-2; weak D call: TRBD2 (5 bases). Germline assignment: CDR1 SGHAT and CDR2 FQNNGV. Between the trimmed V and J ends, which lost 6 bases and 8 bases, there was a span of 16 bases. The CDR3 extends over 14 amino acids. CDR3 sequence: CASRKLSSGGELFF. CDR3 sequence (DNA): TGTGCCAGCAGAAAACTCAGTTCGGGGGGGGAGCTGTTTTTT.

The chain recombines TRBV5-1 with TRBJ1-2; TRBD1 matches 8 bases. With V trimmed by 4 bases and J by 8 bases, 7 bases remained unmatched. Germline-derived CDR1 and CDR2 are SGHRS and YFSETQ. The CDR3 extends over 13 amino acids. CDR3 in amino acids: CASSIGQGPGYTF. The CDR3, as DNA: TGCGCCAGCAGCATCGGACAGGGTCCGGGCTACACCTTC.

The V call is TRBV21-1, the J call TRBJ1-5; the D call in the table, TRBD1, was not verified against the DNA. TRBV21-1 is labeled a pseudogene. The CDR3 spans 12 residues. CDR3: CASSKGPQGRHF. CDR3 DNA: TGTGCCAGCAGCAAGGGGCCCCAGGGGCGGCATTTT.

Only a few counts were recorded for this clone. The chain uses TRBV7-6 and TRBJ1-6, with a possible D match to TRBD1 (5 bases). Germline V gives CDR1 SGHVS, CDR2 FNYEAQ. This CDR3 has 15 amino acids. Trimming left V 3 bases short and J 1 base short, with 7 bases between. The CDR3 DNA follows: TGTGCCAGCAGCTTGCAGGGTTCCTATAATTCACCCCTCCACTTT. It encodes CASSLQGSYNSPLHF.

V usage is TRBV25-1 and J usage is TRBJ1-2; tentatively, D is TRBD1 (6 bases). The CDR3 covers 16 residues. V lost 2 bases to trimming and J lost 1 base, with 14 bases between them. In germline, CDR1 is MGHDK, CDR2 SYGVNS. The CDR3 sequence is CASSEGPGVINYGYTF. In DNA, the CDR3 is TGTGCCAGCAGTGAAGGACCAGGGGTAATTAACTATGGCTACACCTTC.